One sample yielded the 24 T cell receptor beta chains listed below, sequenced in a study of human T cells and chemical hapten exposure. The time point here: pre-sensitization, week 0. The treatment here: therapeutic diphenylcyclopropenone sensitization with weekly scalp DPC. MiXCR was run by TCRdb on the RACE reads, yielding one entry per CDR3 protein. There are about 180,000 distinct CDR3 sequences in the sample; about 31% occur only once, and nearly 3% lies in the top ten. This specimen was whole blood, taken in connection with sensitization to the hapten diphenylcyclopropenone (DPC). These receptor sequences come from a woman aged 25 to 39 with alopecia areata. Some clones in this sample may be carry-over from other donors' samples.

The V gene is TRBV20-1, the J gene TRBJ2-7; the D call may be TRBD1 or TRBD2 (6 bases each). The germline CDR1 and CDR2 sequences are DFQATT and SNEGSKA (reference sequence). With 6 bases removed from V and 7 bases from J, the gap between germline ends came to 22 bases. This CDR3 is 14 amino acids long. The CDR3 sequence: CSAPLARGAGEQYF. The CDR3 DNA sequence: TGCAGTGCGCCCCTAGCGAGGGGGGCTGGGGAGCAGTACTTC.

The sample holds a few counts of this clonotype. The chain recombines TRBV29-1 with TRBJ2-3, with D unclear. Trimming stripped 4 bases from V and 0 bases from J, with 5 bases between. Germline V gene sequence: CDR1 SQVTM, CDR2 ANQGSEA. The CDR3 is 12 residues long. The CDR3 region is CSVAKSTDTQYF. CDR3 DNA sequence: TGCAGCGTTGCGAAGAGCACAGATACGCAGTATTTT.

This clonotype was seen only once. The chain links TRBV7-8 to TRBJ2-1; D is unresolved. CDR1 and CDR2 from the germline V gene are SGHVS and FQNEAQ. The CDR3 contains 17 residues. V dropped 3 bases and J dropped 8 bases, with 23 bases sitting between them. The CDR3 protein is CASSFARFGFPMHEQFF. DNA for the CDR3: TGTGCCAGCAGCTTTGCGAGGTTTGGCTTCCCCATGCATGAGCAGTTCTTC.

V and J are TRBV9 and TRBJ2-1; 9 nucleotides align to TRBD1. Looked up from germline, CDR1 is SGDLS and CDR2 is YYNGEE. This CDR3 comprises 16 residues. V lost 3 bases and J lost 3; bases outside the gene matches: 7. The CDR3 DNA reads as TGTGCCAGCAGCGCCACCGGGACAGGGCGCTACAATGAGCAGTTCTTC. Translating it yields CASSATGTGRYNEQFF.

This clonotype was seen only once. J is TRBJ1-2 and V is TRBV9; D not resolved. The germline V gene encodes CDR1 SGDLS and CDR2 YYNGEE. Trimming took 3 bases from V and 4 from J, leaving 7 bases between them. The CDR3 is 12 amino acids. The CDR3 here is CASSESAYGYTF. CDR3 coding DNA: TGTGCCAGCAGCGAAAGTGCCTATGGCTACACCTTC.

This clonotype has more than one count but fewer than ten. This chain connects TRBV3-1 to TRBJ1-2; D gene uncertain. CDR1 is LGHDT and CDR2 is YNNKEL in the germline V gene (reference sequence). The CDR3 is made up of 16 amino acids. The germline V and J ends were trimmed by 0 bases and 0 bases, with 11 bases remaining between them. The CDR3 region has the DNA TGTGCCAGCAGCCAAGATTTGTGGCGGCCTAACTATGGCTACACCTTC. Protein sequence: CASSQDLWRPNYGYTF.

The table lists this clonotype with a few counts. The rearrangement links TRBV30 to TRBJ1-5; TRBD1 matches 7 bases. Germline lookup yields CDR1 GTSNPN and CDR2 SVGIG (reference sequence). Trimming removed 3 bases from V and 5 bases from J; junction bases left unmatched: 7. CDR3 length equals 14 residues. The CDR3 nucleotides are TGTGCCTGGAGCAACCGACAGGGTGATCAGCCCCAGCATTTT. This translates into CAWSNRQGDQPQHF.

The chain recombines TRBV5-1 with TRBJ2-1; tentatively, D is TRBD1 (6 bases). The CDR3 contains 14 residues. From germline, CDR1 is SGHRS and CDR2 YFSETQ. Between the trimmed V and J ends, which lost 0 bases and 8 bases, there was a span of 12 bases. DNA of the CDR3: TGCGCCAGCAGCTTGGGGGGGCCTGGGGATGAGCAGTTCTTC. Translating gives CASSLGGPGDEQFF.

The V gene is TRBV7-2, the J gene TRBJ1-3; the D gene is possibly TRBD1 (6 bases). Germline V gene sequence: CDR1 SGHTA, CDR2 FQGNSA. V was cut by 5 bases and J by 0 bases, with 11 bases left in between. This CDR3 spans 15 amino acids. The CDR3 region has the DNA TGTGCCAGCAGCAGGGACACCAGCTCTGGAAACACCATATATTTT. Protein: CASSRDTSSGNTIYF.

The chain couples TRBV5-1 to TRBJ2-7; D might be TRBD2 (5 bases). This CDR3 has 13 amino acids. V was pared by 4 bases and J by 7 bases, with 15 bases between. CDR1 and CDR2 from the germline V gene are SGHRS and YFSETQ. CDR3 nucleotides: TGCGCCAGCAGCACCGGACTGTTGCGGGAGCAGTACTTC. It is translated as CASSTGLLREQYF.

The V call is TRBV7-9, the J call TRBJ2-3; D unclear. Trimming removed 3 bases at V and 0 bases at J, with 19 bases between. This CDR3 is built from 18 residues. Germline V gene data show CDR1 as SEHNR and CDR2 as FQNEAQ (reference sequence). CDR3 residues: CASSFPENTNPSTDTQYF. DNA of the CDR3: TGTGCCAGCAGCTTCCCAGAAAATACGAACCCTAGCACAGATACGCAGTATTTT.

This sequence joins TRBV5-1 and TRBJ2-7; unclear D gene. The CDR3 spans 15 residues. Germline V gene data show CDR1 as SGHRS and CDR2 as YFSETQ. V shed 0 bases and J shed 2 bases, with 12 bases lying between them. CDR3 residues: CASSLGLGLTYEQYF. The CDR3 nucleotides are TGCGCCAGCAGCTTGGGGCTCGGCCTGACCTACGAGCAGTACTTC.

This clonotype came up once. In DNA, the CDR3 is TGCAGCGTTGAAGATGGGACACCTCCCTACGAGCAGTACTTC. Translation gives CSVEDGTPPYEQYF. The chain employs TRBV29-1 and TRBJ2-7; perhaps TRBD1 as D (6 bases). The germline V gene encodes CDR1 SQVTM and CDR2 ANQGSEA. With 0 bases removed from V and 2 bases from J, the gap between germline ends came to 11 bases. The CDR3 extends over 14 amino acids.

The rearrangement uses TRBV7-2 and TRBJ2-2; no clear D gene. CDR1 and CDR2 (germline): SGHTA, FQGNSA. This CDR3 contains 15 residues. V was shortened by 4 bases and J by 1 base, with 10 bases between the two germline ends. The DNA for the CDR3 is TGTGCCAGCAGCTATTTACAAGGGAACACCGGGGAGCTGTTTTTT. Amino acid sequence: CASSYLQGNTGELFF.

This clonotype was recorded a few times. The chain employs TRBV20-1 and TRBJ1-1; no reliable D call. The CDR3 is 13 amino acids. CDR1 and CDR2 (germline): DFQATT, SNEGSKA (reference sequence). The germline V and J ends were trimmed by 6 bases and 5 bases, with 16 bases remaining between them. The DNA for the CDR3 is TGCAGTGCCAAGCCCGAAGGGAAAACTGAAGCTTTCTTT. It codes for CSAKPEGKTEAFF.

The chain's CDR3 is CASSQGIWGINEQFF. For the CDR3, the DNA is TGTGCCAGCAGCCAAGGAATCTGGGGTATCAATGAGCAGTTCTTC. The chain recombines TRBV4-2 with TRBJ2-1; D is ambiguous. In germline, CDR1 is LGHNA, CDR2 YNFKEQ. CDR3 length: 15 residues. The V end was cut by 1 base, the J end by 6 bases, with 13 bases between.

The chain employs TRBV20-1 and TRBJ2-7; D is possibly TRBD2 (5 bases). Trimming took 2 bases from V and 7 from J, leaving 18 bases between them. This CDR3 has 14 residues. Per germline, CDR1 DFQATT and CDR2 SNEGSKA (reference sequence). The CDR3 DNA sequence: TGCAGTGCTAGATTTAGTCGGGGATCGGAGGAGCAGTACTTC. Its protein product is CSARFSRGSEEQYF.

In this sample, this clonotype turned up a few times. This rearrangement joins TRBV27 to TRBJ2-2; D unclear. Germline loops: CDR1 MNHEY, CDR2 SMNVEV (reference sequence). Trimming took 6 bases from V and 2 from J, leaving 4 bases between them. This CDR3 comprises 12 residues. The CDR3 DNA reads as TGTGCCAGCAGCCACAACACCGGGGAGCTGTTTTTT. This encodes CASSHNTGELFF.

This chain joins TRBV7-2 and TRBJ2-7, with TRBD2 matching 7 bases. V shed 1 base, J shed 2 bases, and the junction held 8 bases outside the gene matches. The CDR3 covers 16 residues. The germline V gene encodes CDR1 SGHTA and CDR2 FQGNSA. The CDR3 loop is CASSLGGGGGTYEQYF. The CDR3, as DNA: TGTGCCAGCAGCTTAGGTGGCGGGGGTGGGACCTACGAGCAGTACTTC. Combining the CDR3 with reference TRBV7-2 and TRBJ2-7 gives the whole variable domain GAGVSQSPSNKVTEKGKDVELRCDPISGHTALYWYRQSLGQGLEFLIYFQGNSAPDKSGLPSDRFSAERTGGSVSTLTIQRTQQEDSAVYLCASSLGGGGGTYEQYFGPGTRLTVT.

This clonotype has only one observation. The rearrangement joins TRBV10-2 to TRBJ1-3; the D is unclear. The CDR3 has 12 amino acids. The V end lost 3 bases, the J end lost 5 bases, and 5 bases lay between the germline ends. Germline assignment: CDR1 WSHSY and CDR2 SAAADI. CDR3: CASSEQRNTIYF. In DNA, the CDR3 is TGCGCCAGCAGTGAACAGAGAAACACCATATATTTT.

V gene TRBV11-3 combines with J gene TRBJ2-3, with D hard to call. V was pared by 5 bases and J by 2 bases, with 8 bases between. CDR1 is SGHNT, CDR2 YENEEA, per germline. This CDR3 region has 13 residues. DNA for the CDR3: TGTGCCAGCAGCGAGGTCGACACAGATACGCAGTATTTT. Amino acids: CASSEVDTDTQYF.

This clonotype was seen a handful of times. The gene calls are TRBV29-1 and TRBJ1-1; D call uncertain. The germline gives CDR1 SQVTM, CDR2 ANQGSEA. The CDR3 has 11 residues. V lost 3 bases and J lost 1, with 3 bases in between. CDR3 coding DNA: TGCAGCGTTGACAGGAACACTGAAGCTTTCTTT. This codes for CSVDRNTEAFF.

A few counts support this clonotype. V gene TRBV20-1 combines with J gene TRBJ2-1; 12 bases agree with TRBD2. CDR3 length equals 14 residues. Per the germline V gene, CDR1 is DFQATT and CDR2 is SNEGSKA (reference sequence). J lost 7 bases, V lost 4 bases, and 5 bases had no gene match. DNA for the CDR3: TGCAGTGCTAAAGGACTAGCGGGAAAGAATGAGCAGTTCTTC. Amino acids: CSAKGLAGKNEQFF.

As DNA, the CDR3 is TGTGCCAGCAGACTAGCGGGCCCCCCGCTGGATACGCAGTATTTT. Protein: CASRLAGPPLDTQYF. The rearrangement links TRBV7-2 to TRBJ2-3; 9 bases line up with TRBD2. CDR1 and CDR2 (germline): SGHTA, FQGNSA. This CDR3 spans 15 amino acids. Germline trimming cut 6 bases from V and 6 bases from J; bases unmatched to any gene: 10.